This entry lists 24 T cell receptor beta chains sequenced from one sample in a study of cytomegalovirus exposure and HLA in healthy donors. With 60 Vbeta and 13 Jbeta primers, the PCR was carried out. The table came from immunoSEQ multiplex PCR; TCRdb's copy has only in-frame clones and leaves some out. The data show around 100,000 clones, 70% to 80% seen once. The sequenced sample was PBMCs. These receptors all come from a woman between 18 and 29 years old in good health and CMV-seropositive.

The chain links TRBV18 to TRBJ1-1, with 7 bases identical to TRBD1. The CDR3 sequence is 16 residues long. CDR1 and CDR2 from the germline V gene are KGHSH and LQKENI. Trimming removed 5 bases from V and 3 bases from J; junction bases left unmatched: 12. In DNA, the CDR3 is TGTGCCAGCTCAGCCCAATACGGACAGGCTGACACTGAAGCTTTCTTT. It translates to CASSAQYGQADTEAFF.

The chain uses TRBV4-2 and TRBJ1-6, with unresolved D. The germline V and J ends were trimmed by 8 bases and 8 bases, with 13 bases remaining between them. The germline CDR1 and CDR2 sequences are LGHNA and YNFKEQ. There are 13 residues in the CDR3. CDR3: CASGPLVDSPLHF. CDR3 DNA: TGTGCCAGCGGCCCGTTGGTAGATTCACCCCTCCACTTT.

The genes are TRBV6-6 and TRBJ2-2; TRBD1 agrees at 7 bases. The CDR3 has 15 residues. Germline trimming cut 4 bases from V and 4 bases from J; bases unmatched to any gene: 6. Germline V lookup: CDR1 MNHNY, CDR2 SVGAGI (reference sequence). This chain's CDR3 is CASSSFNRGTGELFF. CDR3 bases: TGTGCCAGCAGTTCCTTTAACAGGGGCACCGGGGAGCTGTTTTTT.

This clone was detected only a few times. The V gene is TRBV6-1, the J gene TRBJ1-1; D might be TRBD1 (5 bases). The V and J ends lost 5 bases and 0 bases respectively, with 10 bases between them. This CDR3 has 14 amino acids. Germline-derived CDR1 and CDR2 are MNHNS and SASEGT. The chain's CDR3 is CASSQDTLNTEAFF. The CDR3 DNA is TGTGCCAGCAGTCAGGACACTTTGAACACTGAAGCTTTCTTT.

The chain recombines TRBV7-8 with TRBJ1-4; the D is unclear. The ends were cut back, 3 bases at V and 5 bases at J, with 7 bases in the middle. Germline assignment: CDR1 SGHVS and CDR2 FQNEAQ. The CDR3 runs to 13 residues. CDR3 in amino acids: CASSFEENEKLFF. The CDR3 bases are TGTGCCAGCAGCTTTGAGGAAAATGAAAAACTGTTTTTT.

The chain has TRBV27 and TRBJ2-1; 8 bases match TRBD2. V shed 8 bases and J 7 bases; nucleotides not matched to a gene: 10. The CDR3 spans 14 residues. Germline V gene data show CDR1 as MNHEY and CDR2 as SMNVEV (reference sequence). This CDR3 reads CASWGLGGRNEQFF. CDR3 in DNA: TGTGCCAGCTGGGGGCTGGGCGGGAGGAATGAGCAGTTCTTC.

CDR3 sequence: CASSTGLALTDTQYF. The CDR3 DNA reads as TGTGCCAGCAGTACGGGACTCGCTCTAACAGATACGCAGTATTTT. The chain employs TRBV27 and TRBJ2-3; tentative D call: TRBD2 (6 bases). Germline CDR1 and CDR2: MNHEY and SMNVEV (reference sequence). The CDR3 runs 15 residues. V lost 5 bases to trimming and J lost 3 bases, with 15 bases between them.

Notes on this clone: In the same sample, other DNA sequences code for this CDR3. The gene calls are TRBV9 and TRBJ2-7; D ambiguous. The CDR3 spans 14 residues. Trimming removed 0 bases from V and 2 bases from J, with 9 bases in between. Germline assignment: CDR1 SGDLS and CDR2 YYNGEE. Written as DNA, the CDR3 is TGTGCCAGCAGCGTAGGAGGCGGAACCTACGAGCAGTACTTC. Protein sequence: CASSVGGGTYEQYF.

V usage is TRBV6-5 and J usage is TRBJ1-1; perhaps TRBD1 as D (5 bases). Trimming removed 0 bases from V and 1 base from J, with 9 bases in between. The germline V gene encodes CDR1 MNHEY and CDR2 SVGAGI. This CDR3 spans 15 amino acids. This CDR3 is CASSYSSRGNTEAFF. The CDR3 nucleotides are TGTGCCAGCAGTTACTCGAGTAGGGGGAACACTGAAGCTTTCTTT.

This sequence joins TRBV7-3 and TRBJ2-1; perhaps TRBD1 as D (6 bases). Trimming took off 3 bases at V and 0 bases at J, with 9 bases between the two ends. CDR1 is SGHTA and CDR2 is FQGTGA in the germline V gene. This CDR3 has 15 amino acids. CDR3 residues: CASSLDSLSYNEQFF. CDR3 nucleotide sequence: TGTGCCAGCAGCTTGGACAGCCTCTCCTACAATGAGCAGTTCTTC.

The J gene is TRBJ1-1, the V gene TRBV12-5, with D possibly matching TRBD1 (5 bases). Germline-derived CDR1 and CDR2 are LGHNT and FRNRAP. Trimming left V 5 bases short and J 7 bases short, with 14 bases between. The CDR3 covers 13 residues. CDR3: CASGQARGLEAFF. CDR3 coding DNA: TGTGCTAGTGGTCAAGCAAGGGGACTTGAAGCTTTCTTT.

The CDR3 DNA reads TGTGCCAGCAGCCAAGATCGTGCGGGTGACCAGTTCTTC. Amino acid sequence: CASSQDRAGDQFF. The chain employs TRBV4-2 and TRBJ2-1; tentatively, D is TRBD2 (5 bases). Germline-derived CDR1 and CDR2 are LGHNA and YNFKEQ. CDR3 length: 13 amino acids. Trimming removed 0 bases at V and 13 bases at J, with 13 bases between.

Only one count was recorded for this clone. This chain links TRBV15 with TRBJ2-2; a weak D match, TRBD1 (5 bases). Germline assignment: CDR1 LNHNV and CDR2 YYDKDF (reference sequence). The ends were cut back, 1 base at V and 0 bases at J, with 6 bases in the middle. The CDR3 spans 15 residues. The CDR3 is CATSRGGTNTGELFF. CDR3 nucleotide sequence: TGTGCCACCAGCAGAGGGGGCACGAACACCGGGGAGCTGTTTTTT.

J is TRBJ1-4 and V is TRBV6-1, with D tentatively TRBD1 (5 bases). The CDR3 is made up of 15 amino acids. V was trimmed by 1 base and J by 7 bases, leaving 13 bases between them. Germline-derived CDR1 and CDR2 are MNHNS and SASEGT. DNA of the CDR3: TGTGCCAGCAGTGAAGGTGGGGCACCCCGTGAAAAACTGTTTTTT. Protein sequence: CASSEGGAPREKLFF.

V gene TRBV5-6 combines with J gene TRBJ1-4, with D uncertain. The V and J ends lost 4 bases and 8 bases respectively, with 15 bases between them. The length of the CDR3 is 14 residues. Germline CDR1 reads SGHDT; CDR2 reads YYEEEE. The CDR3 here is CASSRPGFEEKLFF. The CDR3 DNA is TGTGCCAGCAGCCGGCCCGGGTTCGAGGAAAAACTGTTTTTT.

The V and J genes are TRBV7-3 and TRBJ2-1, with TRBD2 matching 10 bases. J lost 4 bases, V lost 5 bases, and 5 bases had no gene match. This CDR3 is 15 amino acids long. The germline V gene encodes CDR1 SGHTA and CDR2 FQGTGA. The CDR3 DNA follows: TGTGCCAGCAGCCTGCTAGCGGGAGAATACAATGAGCAGTTCTTC. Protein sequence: CASSLLAGEYNEQFF.

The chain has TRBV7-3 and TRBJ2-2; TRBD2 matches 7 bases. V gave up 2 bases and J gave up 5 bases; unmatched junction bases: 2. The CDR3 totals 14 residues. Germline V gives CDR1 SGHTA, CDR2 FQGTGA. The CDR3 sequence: CASSLGTTTGELFF. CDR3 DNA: TGTGCCAGCAGCTTAGGGACTACTACCGGGGAGCTGTTTTTT.

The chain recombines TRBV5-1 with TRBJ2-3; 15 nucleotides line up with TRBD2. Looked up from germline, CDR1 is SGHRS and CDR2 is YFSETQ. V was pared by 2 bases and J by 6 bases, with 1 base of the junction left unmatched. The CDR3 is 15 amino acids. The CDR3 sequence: CASSFGLAGGDTQYF. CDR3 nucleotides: TGCGCCAGCAGCTTCGGACTAGCGGGAGGGGATACGCAGTATTTT. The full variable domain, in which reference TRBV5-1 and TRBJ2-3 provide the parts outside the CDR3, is KAGVTQTPRYLIKTRGQQVTLSCSPISGHRSVSWYQQTPGQGLQFLFEYFSETQRNKGNFPGRFSGRQFSNSRSEMNVSTLELGDSALYLCASSFGLAGGDTQYFGPGTRLTVL.

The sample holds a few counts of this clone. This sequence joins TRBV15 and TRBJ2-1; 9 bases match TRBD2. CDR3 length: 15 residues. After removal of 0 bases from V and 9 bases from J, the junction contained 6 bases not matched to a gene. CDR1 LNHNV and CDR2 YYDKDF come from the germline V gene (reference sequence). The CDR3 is CATSREVAGGVEQFF. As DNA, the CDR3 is TGTGCCACCAGCAGAGAGGTGGCGGGAGGGGTTGAGCAGTTCTTC. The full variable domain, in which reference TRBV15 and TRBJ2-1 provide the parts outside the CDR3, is DAMVIQNPRYQVTQFGKPVTLSCSQTLNHNVMYWYQQKSSQAPKLLFHYYDKDFNNEADTPDNFQSRRPNTSFCFLDIRSPGLGDTAMYLCATSREVAGGVEQFFGPGTRLTVL.

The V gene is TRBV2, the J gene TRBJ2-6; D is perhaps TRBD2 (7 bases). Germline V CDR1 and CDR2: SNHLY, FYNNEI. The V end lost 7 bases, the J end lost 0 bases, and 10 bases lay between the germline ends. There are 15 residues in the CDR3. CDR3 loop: CASNREGSGANVLTF. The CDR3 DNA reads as TGTGCCAGCAACAGGGAGGGCTCTGGGGCCAACGTCCTGACTTTC.

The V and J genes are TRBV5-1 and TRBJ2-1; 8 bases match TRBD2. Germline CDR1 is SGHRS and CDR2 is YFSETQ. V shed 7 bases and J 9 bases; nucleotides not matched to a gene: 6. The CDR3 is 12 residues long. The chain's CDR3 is CASEAGDREQFF. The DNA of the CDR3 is TGCGCCAGCGAAGCGGGAGATCGTGAGCAGTTCTTC.

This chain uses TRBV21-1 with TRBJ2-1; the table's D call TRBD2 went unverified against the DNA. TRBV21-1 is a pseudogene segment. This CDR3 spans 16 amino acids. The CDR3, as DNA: TGTGCCAGCAGATTGGAGGAGCGGGAGGCCTCCAATGAGCAGCTCTTC. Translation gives CASRLEEREASNEQLF.

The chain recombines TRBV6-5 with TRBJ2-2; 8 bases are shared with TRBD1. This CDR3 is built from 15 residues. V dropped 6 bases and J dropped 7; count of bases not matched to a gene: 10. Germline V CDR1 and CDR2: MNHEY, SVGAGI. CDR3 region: CASSPDRGGVGELFF. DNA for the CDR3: TGTGCCAGCAGCCCCGACAGGGGAGGTGTCGGGGAGCTGTTTTTT.

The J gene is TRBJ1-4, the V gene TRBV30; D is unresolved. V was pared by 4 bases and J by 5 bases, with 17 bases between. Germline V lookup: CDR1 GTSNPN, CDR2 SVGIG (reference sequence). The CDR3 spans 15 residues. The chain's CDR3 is CAWTNAGPKNEKLFF. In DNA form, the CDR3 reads TGTGCCTGGACTAATGCGGGCCCAAAGAATGAAAAACTGTTTTTT.